Listed here are 25 T cell receptor beta chains from one sample, sequenced in a study of cytomegalovirus exposure and HLA in healthy donors. Data came from immunoSEQ multiplex PCR; TCRdb stores just in-frame clones and leaves some out. The sample yields some 120,000 clones, under 90% seen once. The material sequenced was PBMCs. These receptors were collected from a young woman in good health and CMV-seronegative.

In this sample, this clone turned up once. The genes are TRBV10-3 and TRBJ2-5, with D perhaps TRBD2 (6 bases). The V and J ends lost 4 bases and 4 bases respectively, with 28 bases between them. CDR1 and CDR2 from the germline V gene are ENHRY and SYGVKD. The CDR3 totals 19 residues. CDR3 in amino acids: CAISVDLWRAGKWGETQYF. In nucleotides, the CDR3 is TGTGCCATCAGTGTGGATCTGTGGAGGGCGGGAAAGTGGGGAGAGACCCAGTACTTC.

The chain joins TRBV4-2 to TRBJ1-1; the match to TRBD1 covers 10 bases. The CDR3 spans 15 residues. The germline CDR1 and CDR2 sequences are LGHNA and YNFKEQ. V shed 0 bases and J 4 bases; nucleotides not matched to a gene: 2. The CDR3 DNA reads as TGTGCCAGCAGCCAAGAATGGACAGGGGGCACTGAAGCTTTCTTT. This gives the protein CASSQEWTGGTEAFF.

The chain combines TRBV13 with TRBJ2-7, with D hard to call. V lost 4 bases, J lost 3 bases, and 13 bases lay in between. Germline V gene sequence: CDR1 PRHDT, CDR2 FYEKMQ (reference sequence). The CDR3 extends over 14 amino acids. CDR3 sequence: CASSSVSMVYEQYF. In DNA form, the CDR3 reads TGTGCCAGCAGCTCAGTCTCGATGGTCTACGAGCAGTACTTC. The variable domain in full, with the rest retrieved from reference TRBV13 and TRBJ2-7, is AAGVIQSPRHLIKEKRETATLKCYPIPRHDTVYWYQQGPGQDPQFLISFYEKMQSDKGSIPDRFSAQQFSDYHSELNMSSLELGDSALYFCASSSVSMVYEQYFGPGTRLTVT.

Here the CDR3 reads CASTLNTEAFF. DNA for the CDR3: TGTGCCAGTACCTTAAACACTGAAGCTTTCTTT. The J gene is TRBJ1-1, the V gene TRBV19; D is uncertain. V was pared by 7 bases and J by 2 bases, with 5 bases between. Germline lookup yields CDR1 LNHDA and CDR2 SQIVND (reference sequence). The CDR3 contains 11 residues.

As for this clone: The sample carries other DNA sequences with the same CDR3. The gene calls are TRBV2 and TRBJ1-2, with TRBD1 matching over 7 bases. The CDR3 contains 13 residues. V shed 6 bases, J shed 2 bases, and the junction held 3 bases outside the gene matches. The germline gives CDR1 SNHLY, CDR2 FYNNEI. CDR3 residues: CASSATGNYGYTF. The CDR3 DNA reads as TGTGCCAGCAGCGCGACAGGGAACTATGGCTACACCTTC.

The chain combines TRBV13 with TRBJ2-1, with 9 bases lining up with TRBD1. The CDR3 sequence is 16 residues long. The germline gives CDR1 PRHDT, CDR2 FYEKMQ (reference sequence). Trimming took 5 bases from V and 6 from J; bases not matched to a gene: 11. This chain's CDR3 is CASSPAGTGYFNEQFF. CDR3 nucleotide sequence: TGTGCCAGCAGCCCAGCCGGGACAGGGTATTTCAATGAGCAGTTCTTC. The variable domain in full, completed from reference TRBV13 and TRBJ2-1, reads AAGVIQSPRHLIKEKRETATLKCYPIPRHDTVYWYQQGPGQDPQFLISFYEKMQSDKGSIPDRFSAQQFSDYHSELNMSSLELGDSALYFCASSPAGTGYFNEQFFGPGTRLTVL.

This rearrangement joins TRBV21-1 to TRBJ2-4; the table's D call TRBD2 went unverified against the DNA. TRBV21-1 is listed as a pseudogene. The CDR3 has 16 amino acids. CDR3 DNA sequence: TGTGCCAGCAGCAAAGAGCCCCGGGGGGGCCAAAACATTCAGTACTTC. Translated: CASSKEPRGGQNIQYF.

V and J are TRBV9 and TRBJ2-3, with 8 bases aligning to TRBD1. V lost 7 bases to trimming and J lost 4 bases; unmatched junction nucleotides: 5. The CDR3 loop spans 13 amino acids. The germline CDR1 and CDR2 sequences are SGDLS and YYNGEE. The CDR3 loop reads CASAQGAADTQYF. CDR3 nucleotide sequence: TGTGCCAGCGCTCAGGGGGCCGCAGATACGCAGTATTTT.

The chain couples TRBV5-4 to TRBJ2-1, with 9 bases fitting TRBD2. The CDR3 consists of 17 residues. V was clipped by 4 bases and J by 6 bases; unmatched bases: 14. Germline V lookup: CDR1 SGHNT, CDR2 YYREEE (reference sequence). DNA of the CDR3: TGTGCCAGCAGCCTCCCGGATAGCGGGAGTTTTGGCAATGAGCAGTTCTTC. Translating gives CASSLPDSGSFGNEQFF.

In DNA form, the CDR3 reads TGTGCCAGCAGCTTAGACGGACAGGGGGCGGGTACTGAAGCTTTCTTT. Its translation: CASSLDGQGAGTEAFF. The chain joins TRBV7-8 to TRBJ1-1; 11 bases agree with TRBD1. The germline CDR1 and CDR2 sequences are SGHVS and FQNEAQ. V lost 1 base, J lost 5 bases, and 6 bases stayed unmatched. The CDR3 has 16 amino acids.

Only one count was recorded for this clone. The chain uses TRBV5-4 and TRBJ2-5; 7 bases map to TRBD1. The CDR3 runs to 14 residues. Trimming at V came to 5 bases and at J to 5 bases, leaving 9 bases not matched to a gene. Germline V gene sequence: CDR1 SGHNT, CDR2 YYREEE (reference sequence). The CDR3 here is CASRTQGMDETQYF. CDR3 in DNA: TGTGCCAGCAGAACACAGGGGATGGATGAGACCCAGTACTTC.

This chain's CDR3 is CASSWDLFNTGELFF. The CDR3 DNA reads TGCGCCAGCAGCTGGGACTTGTTTAACACCGGGGAGCTGTTTTTT. The chain joins TRBV5-1 to TRBJ2-2, with D tentatively TRBD2 (6 bases). V was cut by 3 bases and J by 2 bases, with 11 bases left in between. CDR1 is SGHRS, CDR2 YFSETQ, per germline. The CDR3 is 15 residues long.

This chain uses TRBV28 with TRBJ2-1; 11 positions match TRBD2. Germline CDR1 reads MDHEN; CDR2 reads SYDVKM. This CDR3 comprises 15 residues. V lost 5 bases and J lost 12; bases outside the gene matches: 12. CDR3 sequence: CASSIASGRPRGQFF. The DNA of the CDR3 is TGTGCCAGCAGTATAGCTAGCGGGAGGCCCCGAGGGCAGTTCTTC. The variable domain in full, completed from reference TRBV28 and TRBJ2-1, reads DVKVTQSSRYLVKRTGEKVFLECVQDMDHENMFWYRQDPGLGLRLIYFSYDVKMKEKGDIPEGYSVSREKKERFSLILESASTNQTSMYLCASSIASGRPRGQFFGPGTRLTVL.

The genes are TRBV13 and TRBJ2-5, with 12 nucleotides matching TRBD2. Looked up from germline, CDR1 is PRHDT and CDR2 is FYEKMQ (reference sequence). The CDR3 consists of 15 residues. The V and J ends lost 5 bases and 3 bases, in that order; junction bases with no gene match: 4. The DNA of the CDR3 is TGTGCCAGCAGCCTAGCGGGAGGGGGCAAAGAGACCCAGTACTTC. It is translated as CASSLAGGGKETQYF.

J is TRBJ2-2 and V is TRBV5-1, with a tentative D call TRBD1 (5 bases). The CDR3 length is 15 residues. The V end was cut by 1 base, the J end by 0 bases, with 7 bases between. CDR1 and CDR2 (germline): SGHRS, YFSETQ. DNA for the CDR3: TGCGCCAGCAGCTTGCAGGGCCCGAACACCGGGGAGCTGTTTTTT. This codes for CASSLQGPNTGELFF.

This clone was recorded a few times. The chain employs TRBV18 and TRBJ1-5; D perhaps matches TRBD1 (6 bases). The germline CDR1 and CDR2 sequences are KGHSH and LQKENI. Trimming cost V 6 bases and J 3 bases, with 15 bases left between them. CDR3 length: 15 amino acids. As DNA, the CDR3 is TGTGCCAGCTCCTACTCTGGGGGCAACAATCAGCCCCAGCATTTT. Residues: CASSYSGGNNQPQHF.

CDR3: CASRRTWNTEAFF. CDR3 in DNA: TGTGCCAGCAGACGTACTTGGAACACTGAAGCTTTCTTT. This chain links TRBV5-4 with TRBJ1-1; D is undetermined. The CDR3 runs to 13 residues. Trimming shortened V by 5 bases and J by 1 base, and 9 bases separated the two germline ends. The germline gives CDR1 SGHNT, CDR2 YYREEE (reference sequence).

The V call is TRBV4-1, the J call TRBJ2-7; 11 bases fit TRBD2. The CDR3 sequence is 15 residues long. Looked up from germline, CDR1 is MGHRA and CDR2 is YSYEKL. Trimming cost V 4 bases and J 7 bases; bases outside gene matches: 9. This CDR3 reads CASSPLGLAGGEQYF. The CDR3 nucleotides read TGCGCCAGCAGCCCTCTTGGACTAGCGGGTGGGGAGCAGTACTTC.

This sequence joins TRBV11-2 and TRBJ1-2; 9 positions agree with TRBD1. V lost 5 bases and J lost 3; bases outside the gene matches: 10. The length of the CDR3 is 16 residues. Germline lookup yields CDR1 SGHAT and CDR2 FQNNGV. The CDR3 DNA is TGTGCCAGCAGCCATTTCAATGACAGGGGGGACTATGGCTACACCTTC. Protein product: CASSHFNDRGDYGYTF.

This clone has more than one count but fewer than ten. V and J are TRBV27 and TRBJ1-4, with TRBD1 identical over 7 bases. The CDR3 extends over 14 amino acids. CDR1 and CDR2 from the germline V gene are MNHEY and SMNVEV (reference sequence). V trimming: 6 bases; J trimming: 11 bases; junction bases outside the gene matches: 12. This chain's CDR3 is CASSQLTGDGKLFF. CDR3 in DNA: TGTGCCAGCAGCCAACTCACAGGGGATGGGAAACTGTTTTTT.

V and J are TRBV2 and TRBJ1-4, with a tentative D call TRBD1 (5 bases). The CDR3 is 16 amino acids. CDR1 SNHLY and CDR2 FYNNEI come from the germline V gene. The germline V and J ends were trimmed by 6 bases and 1 base, with 15 bases remaining between them. The DNA for the CDR3 is TGTGCCAGCAGGGCCCAGGGTGGGCGAACTAATGAAAAACTGTTTTTT. Translation gives CASRAQGGRTNEKLFF. Full variable domain (remainder filled in from reference TRBV2 and TRBJ1-4): EPEVTQTPSHQVTQMGQEVILRCVPISNHLYFYWYRQILGQKVEFLVSFYNNEISEKSEIFDDQFSVERPDGSNFTLKIRSTKLEDSAMYFCASRAQGGRTNEKLFFGSGTQLSVL.

This clone was detected only a few times. The rearrangement links TRBV6-5 to TRBJ2-3; 8 nucleotides align to TRBD1. V shed 6 bases and J 0 bases; nucleotides not matched to a gene: 5. CDR1 and CDR2 from the germline V gene are MNHEY and SVGAGI. CDR3 size: 15 residues. CDR3 sequence (DNA): TGTGCCAGCAGCTTTCAGGGGGCTAGCACAGATACGCAGTATTTT. The encoded protein is CASSFQGASTDTQYF.

V is TRBV5-1 and J is TRBJ2-7, with 8 bases aligning to TRBD1. Germline CDR1 is SGHRS and CDR2 is YFSETQ. The trim removed 4 bases at V and 6 bases at J, leaving 15 bases unmatched. The CDR3 contains 16 residues. The CDR3 nucleotides read TGCGCCAGCAGCATACGGTTAGGACAGGGAAGGGGCGAGCAGTACTTC. Translated: CASSIRLGQGRGEQYF. The whole variable domain, remainder taken from reference TRBV5-1 and TRBJ2-7, is KAGVTQTPRYLIKTRGQQVTLSCSPISGHRSVSWYQQTPGQGLQFLFEYFSETQRNKGNFPGRFSGRQFSNSRSEMNVSTLELGDSALYLCASSIRLGQGRGEQYFGPGTRLTVT.

About this clone itself: Additional DNA sequences in this sample encode the identical CDR3. The chain employs TRBV9 and TRBJ2-7; possibly TRBD2 for D (5 bases). Trimming took off 2 bases at V and 1 base at J, with 7 bases between the two ends. Germline V CDR1 and CDR2: SGDLS, YYNGEE. The CDR3 is 13 amino acids. CDR3 loop: CASSVDSSYEQYF. The CDR3 DNA follows: TGTGCCAGCAGCGTGGACTCGTCCTACGAGCAGTACTTC.

CDR3 residues: CASGPRVPPEAFF. DNA for the CDR3: TGTGCCAGCGGCCCCAGGGTGCCCCCGGAAGCTTTCTTT. The genes are TRBV28 and TRBJ1-1; TRBD1 might be the D (5 bases). Per germline, CDR1 MDHEN and CDR2 SYDVKM. V lost 8 bases and J 8 bases, leaving 18 bases between the germline ends. This CDR3 has 13 amino acids.